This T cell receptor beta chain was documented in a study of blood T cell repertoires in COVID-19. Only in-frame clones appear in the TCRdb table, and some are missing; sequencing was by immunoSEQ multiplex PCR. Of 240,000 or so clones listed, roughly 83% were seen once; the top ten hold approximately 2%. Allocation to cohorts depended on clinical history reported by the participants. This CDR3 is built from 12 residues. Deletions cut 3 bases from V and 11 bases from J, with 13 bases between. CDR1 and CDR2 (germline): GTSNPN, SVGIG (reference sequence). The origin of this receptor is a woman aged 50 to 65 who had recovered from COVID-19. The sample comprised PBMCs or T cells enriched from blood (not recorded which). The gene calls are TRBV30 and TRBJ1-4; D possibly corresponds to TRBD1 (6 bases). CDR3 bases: TGTGCCTGGAGGTCGGGACACCCGAAACTGTTTTTT. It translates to CAWRSGHPKLFF.